This TCR beta chain was profiled in a study of identical twins. The study's findings and limits: With monozygotic twins, out-of-frame TCR alpha sharing exceeded what models estimated. In beta out-of-frame sequences, the excess sharing between twins was weaker.

Through template switching, a universal primer site was introduced, and the cDNA contained unique molecular identifiers. A single record per CDR3 protein comes from TCRdb applying MiXCR to the 5' RACE reads. This table holds more than 250,000 distinct CDR3 sequences, 8% to 9% found once. Worth noting for this clonotype: What it recognizes is unknown.

These data were likewise used in another study, on yellow fever vaccine responses in identical twins.

Sequencing input: memory (CD45RO+) T cells sorted from blood. This TCR was sampled from a woman between 18 and 30 years old in good health.

CDR3 protein: CSARVSDTEQFF. The CDR3 nucleotides are TGCAGTGCTAGAGTAAGCGATACTGAGCAGTTCTTC. The chain combines TRBV20-1 with TRBJ2-1; D remains ambiguous. Trimming cost V 1 base and J 9 bases, with 10 bases left between them. CDR1 is DFQATT, CDR2 SNEGSKA, per germline (reference sequence). The CDR3 loop spans 12 amino acids.